One and the same sample provided the 28 T cell receptor beta chains below, sequenced in a study of CD8+CD57+ T cells in acquired aplastic anemia. The TCR beta profiling, which covered VDJ combination and CDR3 sequence, was carried out using genomic DNA as the template. TCRdb passed the reads through MiXCR, listing each CDR3 protein once. The repertoire holds 260,000 or so distinct CDR3 sequences, with approximately 50% as singletons. Patients included in sequencing had previously demonstrated CD8+CD57+ cell expansion by flow cytometry. Source material: sorted CD4+, CD8+, or CD8+CD57+ T cells (not recorded which) from PBMCs. The source of these receptors is a human donor with aplastic anemia.

This clonotype showed up many times. The chain is built from TRBV5-1 and TRBJ2-1; a weak D match, TRBD1 (6 bases). The V and J ends lost 3 bases and 4 bases respectively, with 14 bases between them. There are 15 residues in the CDR3. Germline V gene data show CDR1 as SGHRS and CDR2 as YFSETQ. This chain's CDR3 is CASSSEWGTYNEQFF. The CDR3 nucleotides read TGCGCCAGCAGCTCTGAATGGGGGACATACAATGAGCAGTTCTTC.

This sequence joins TRBV29-1 and TRBJ2-7; a weak D match, TRBD1 (5 bases). CDR1 is SQVTM and CDR2 is ANQGSEA in the germline V gene. V was trimmed by 0 bases and J by 7 bases, leaving 7 bases between them. The CDR3 is 11 amino acids. CDR3 region: CSVEEGREQYF. The CDR3 DNA follows: TGCAGCGTTGAAGAGGGGCGGGAGCAGTACTTC.

The genes are TRBV19 and TRBJ1-5; D gene uncertain. Germline V CDR1 and CDR2: LNHDA, SQIVND (reference sequence). This CDR3 spans 15 amino acids. Trimming stripped 7 bases from V and 3 bases from J, with 16 bases between. CDR3 sequence: CASKYDHQINQPQHF. The CDR3 DNA is TGTGCCAGTAAGTACGATCATCAAATCAATCAGCCCCAGCATTTT.

J is TRBJ2-6 and V is TRBV7-2; no firm D call. V shed 1 base and J shed 12 bases, with 7 bases lying between them. The CDR3 has 12 residues. Germline assignment: CDR1 SGHTA and CDR2 FQGNSA. CDR3 nucleotide sequence: TGTGCCAGCAGCTTAGACGTAGGCGTCCTGACTTTC. Translating gives CASSLDVGVLTF.

The chain is built from TRBV19 and TRBJ1-5; D uncertain. CDR3 size: 13 residues. The germline V and J ends were trimmed by 7 bases and 5 bases, with 12 bases remaining between them. Germline V gene sequence: CDR1 LNHDA, CDR2 SQIVND (reference sequence). The DNA of the CDR3 is TGTGCCAGTACCCTCGATCCTTATCAGCCCCAGCATTTT. Its translation: CASTLDPYQPQHF.

The chain carries TRBV10-3 and TRBJ1-1, with D uncertain. Per the germline V gene, CDR1 is ENHRY and CDR2 is SYGVKD. Trimming took 3 bases from V and 4 from J, leaving 15 bases between them. CDR3 size: 15 residues. The CDR3 DNA follows: TGTGCCATCAGTGATTTTGTGGGGATAGGCACTGAAGCTTTCTTT. Its translation: CAISDFVGIGTEAFF.

V gene TRBV5-1 combines with J gene TRBJ2-7; 7 bases line up with TRBD1. Germline loops: CDR1 SGHRS, CDR2 YFSETQ. V shed 0 bases, J shed 6 bases, and the junction held 9 bases outside the gene matches. The CDR3 loop spans 15 amino acids. CDR3 amino acids: CASSLDPGGDSEQYF. CDR3 bases: TGCGCCAGCAGCTTGGATCCAGGGGGAGATAGCGAGCAGTACTTC.

This clonotype was counted many times. V usage is TRBV5-6 and J usage is TRBJ1-1, with a weak D call TRBD1 (5 bases). Trimming shortened V by 4 bases and J by 5 bases, and 12 bases separated the two germline ends. Germline CDR1 reads SGHDT; CDR2 reads YYEEEE. This CDR3 is built from 13 residues. The CDR3 nucleotides read TGTGCCAGCAGCGTCCTCGGGGGGACTGAAGCTTTCTTT. Residues: CASSVLGGTEAFF.

In its sample, this clonotype was seen a few times. At one boundary the junction diverges from the germline segment, which might be a read error. This chain joins TRBV7-9 and TRBJ2-3; D is perhaps TRBD1 (5 bases). Germline V lookup: CDR1 SEHNR, CDR2 FQNEAQ (reference sequence). CDR3 length: 14 amino acids. The CDR3 nucleotides are TGCGCCAGCAGCCCAGACCTGGACAAAGATACGCAGTATTTT. This gives the protein CASSPDLDKDTQYF.

This clonotype appeared many times. The CDR3 protein is CASSVNDGYEQYF. DNA of the CDR3: TGTGCCAGCAGCGTAAACGACGGGTACGAGCAGTACTTC. The chain employs TRBV9 and TRBJ2-7; D is unresolved. The germline V gene encodes CDR1 SGDLS and CDR2 YYNGEE. The CDR3 totals 13 residues. The ends were cut back, 1 base at V and 4 bases at J, with 9 bases in the middle.

The V gene is TRBV29-1, the J gene TRBJ1-1, with D possibly being TRBD1 (6 bases). This CDR3 has 14 residues. V lost 4 bases, J lost 1 base, and 13 bases lay in between. Germline-derived CDR1 and CDR2 are SQVTM and ANQGSEA. CDR3 sequence (DNA): TGCAGCGTTGCGTACCGGGACACGAACACTGAAGCTTTCTTT. Encoded protein: CSVAYRDTNTEAFF.

This clonotype was found many times. The rearrangement joins TRBV12-3 or TRBV12-4 to TRBJ1-2; no clear D. This CDR3 region has 15 residues. The V gene lost 6 bases and the J gene lost 5 bases, with 19 bases spanning the gap. CDR3 in amino acids: CASSPSVRFSYGYTF. DNA of the CDR3: TGTGCCAGCAGCCCTTCAGTAAGGTTCTCGTATGGCTACACCTTC.

This clonotype was picked up a small number of times. The rearrangement links TRBV6-5 to TRBJ2-1; the D is unclear. Germline V gene data show CDR1 as MNHEY and CDR2 as SVGAGI. The CDR3 runs 16 residues. V shed 0 bases and J shed 0 bases, with 9 bases lying between them. CDR3 nucleotide sequence: TGTGCCAGCAGTTACTCGAGCCGCGGCTCCTACAATGAGCAGTTCTTC. Amino acid sequence: CASSYSSRGSYNEQFF.

This clonotype was seen many times. This chain uses TRBV29-1 with TRBJ2-5; no clear D. The length of the CDR3 is 14 residues. V was clipped by 2 bases and J by 3 bases, with 13 bases between them. Germline assignment: CDR1 SQVTM and CDR2 ANQGSEA. Here the CDR3 reads CSVEFGQVEETQYF. The CDR3 DNA is TGCAGCGTTGAATTTGGGCAGGTTGAAGAGACCCAGTACTTC. Based on the CDR3 plus reference TRBV29-1 and TRBJ2-5, the full variable domain is SAVISQKPSRDICQRGTSLTIQCQVDSQVTMMFWYRQQPGQSLTLIATANQGSEATYESGFVIDKFPISRPNLTFSTLTVSNMSPEDSSIYLCSVEFGQVEETQYFGPGTRLLVL.

Comments on this clonotype: The junction departs from germline at one end; a sequencing error may be responsible. The rearrangement uses TRBV7-6 and TRBJ1-5, with D maybe TRBD1 (6 bases). The CDR3 runs 16 residues. Germline lookup yields CDR1 SGHVS and CDR2 FNYEAQ. The CDR3 region is CAGSLGQLGSNQPQHF. DNA of the CDR3: TGTGCCGGCAGCTTAGGACAGTTAGGAAGCAATCAGCCCCAGCATTTT.

This clonotype has a count of ten or more. This chain's CDR3 is CASSSGHGTEAFF. CDR3 bases: TGTGCCAGCAGCTCAGGGCATGGCACTGAAGCTTTCTTT. The chain uses TRBV7-9 and TRBJ1-1, with D possibly matching TRBD1 (5 bases). Per germline, CDR1 SEHNR and CDR2 FQNEAQ (reference sequence). The CDR3 covers 13 residues. With 4 bases removed from V and 4 bases from J, the gap between germline ends came to 10 bases.

This chain links TRBV10-3 with TRBJ2-7; no definite D call. The CDR3 is 10 amino acids. V lost 10 bases to trimming and J lost 6 bases, with 10 bases between them. Looked up from germline, CDR1 is ENHRY and CDR2 is SYGVKD. The CDR3 reads CASKGSEQYV. In DNA, the CDR3 is TGTGCCAGCAAGGGTAGCGAGCAGTACGTC.

CDR3 DNA sequence: TGTGCCAGCAACGGACTAGCGGGGGAGGATGAGCAGTACTTC. Amino acids: CASNGLAGEDEQYF. The genes are TRBV6-2 or TRBV6-3 and TRBJ2-7; TRBD2 matches 13 bases. V was pared by 7 bases and J by 7 bases, with 7 bases of the junction left unmatched. The CDR3 sequence is 14 residues long. Germline V gives CDR1 MNHEY, CDR2 SVGEGT.

The chain employs TRBV20-1 and TRBJ1-4, with 8 bases aligning to TRBD1. The CDR3 consists of 15 residues. V lost 4 bases and J lost 3; bases outside the gene matches: 7. Per germline, CDR1 DFQATT and CDR2 SNEGSKA (reference sequence). CDR3 DNA: TGCAGTGCTACTCAGGGGGCTACGGCTAATGAAAAACTGTTTTTT. Amino acid sequence: CSATQGATANEKLFF.

This clonotype was found many times. The J gene is TRBJ2-7, the V gene TRBV6-5, with no clear D. The germline V and J ends were trimmed by 6 bases and 3 bases, with 15 bases remaining between them. This CDR3 comprises 14 residues. Germline V gene sequence: CDR1 MNHEY, CDR2 SVGAGI. CDR3 sequence: CASSTHSTFYEQYF. Here the CDR3 DNA reads TGTGCCAGCAGCACCCACAGTACCTTCTACGAGCAGTACTTC.

The J gene is TRBJ2-1, the V gene TRBV6-4; TRBD1 matches at 11 bases. The CDR3 runs 15 residues. Germline V CDR1 and CDR2: MRHNA, SNTAGT. After removal of 1 base from V and 7 bases from J, the junction contained 3 bases not matched to a gene. The CDR3 bases are TGTGCCAGCAGTGACTGGACAGGGGGCAAAAATGAGCAGTTCTTC. This sequence encodes CASSDWTGGKNEQFF.

The chain combines TRBV11-2 with TRBJ1-6; a weak D match, TRBD1 (6 bases). The V and J ends lost 5 bases and 8 bases respectively, with 13 bases between them. The CDR3 totals 14 residues. CDR1 is SGHAT and CDR2 is FQNNGV in the germline V gene. The CDR3 nucleotides read TGTGCCAGCAGCCGCCTTACAGGGTATTCACCCCTCCACTTT. This translates into CASSRLTGYSPLHF.

The sample holds many counts of this clonotype. J is TRBJ1-4 and V is TRBV19; 9 bases are a match to TRBD1. Germline-derived CDR1 and CDR2 are LNHDA and SQIVND (reference sequence). This CDR3 contains 15 residues. Trimming removed 9 bases from V and 2 bases from J; junction bases left unmatched: 7. The DNA of the CDR3 is TGTGCCAGAACAGGGGGCGCATCTACTAATGAAAAACTGTTTTTT. Its protein product is CARTGGASTNEKLFF.

The chain combines TRBV10-3 with TRBJ1-1; no firm D call. The CDR3 totals 13 residues. V was shortened by 5 bases and J by 5 bases, with 12 bases between the two germline ends. Per germline, CDR1 ENHRY and CDR2 SYGVKD. The CDR3 protein is CAISTALWTEAFF. CDR3 nucleotides: TGTGCCATCAGTACGGCTCTTTGGACTGAAGCTTTCTTT.

This clonotype appeared once. The chain uses TRBV19 and TRBJ1-5, with D unclear. Deletions cut 1 base from V and 7 bases from J, with 11 bases between. The CDR3 consists of 14 residues. Per germline, CDR1 LNHDA and CDR2 SQIVND (reference sequence). The CDR3 coding sequence is TGTGCCAGTAGTATAGGACAAGGAGGCCAGCCCCAGCATTTT. Translated: CASSIGQGGQPQHF. Filled out from reference TRBV19 and TRBJ1-5, the complete variable domain reads DGGITQSPKYLFRKEGQNVTLSCEQNLNHDAMYWYRQDPGQGLRLIYYSQIVNDFQKGDIAEGYSVSREKKESFPLTVTSAQKNPTAFYLCASSIGQGGQPQHFGDGTRLSIL.

The chain couples TRBV28 to TRBJ1-5; D is unresolved. This CDR3 has 14 amino acids. CDR1 MDHEN and CDR2 SYDVKM come from the germline V gene. Trimming took 5 bases from V and 4 from J, leaving 12 bases between them. For the CDR3, the DNA is TGTGCCAGCAGTCCCCGCGGGTTAAATCAGCCCCAGCATTTT. Residues: CASSPRGLNQPQHF.

This clonotype was seen at least ten times. The DNA for the CDR3 is TGTGCCAGCGTTTTAAGGGCGACTAGCTTCGGCACAGATACGCAGTATTTT. Translating it yields CASVLRATSFGTDTQYF. The chain recombines TRBV2 with TRBJ2-3; 7 bases agree with TRBD2. Germline assignment: CDR1 SNHLY and CDR2 FYNNEI. The CDR3 sequence is 17 residues long. J gave up 1 base and V 8 bases, and 15 bases lay outside the gene matches. Based on the CDR3 plus reference TRBV2 and TRBJ2-3, the full variable domain is EPEVTQTPSHQVTQMGQEVILRCVPISNHLYFYWYRQILGQKVEFLVSFYNNEISEKSEIFDDQFSVERPDGSNFTLKIRSTKLEDSAMYFCASVLRATSFGTDTQYFGPGTRLTVL.

The V call is TRBV27, the J call TRBJ1-1; a possible D gene is TRBD1 (5 bases). V shed 4 bases and J shed 0 bases, with 9 bases lying between them. The length of the CDR3 is 14 residues. CDR1 and CDR2 from the germline V gene are MNHEY and SMNVEV (reference sequence). The CDR3 protein is CASSSYRMNTEAFF. The CDR3 bases are TGTGCCAGCAGTTCCTACAGGATGAACACTGAAGCTTTCTTT.